The T cell receptor beta chain described here comes from a study of naive and memory T cell subsets. General observations from the study: The power law exponent of TCR abundance differed between naive and memory cells. Especially in CD8 cells, naive repertoires contained a few larger clonotypes, possibly CD45RA-re-expressing memory cells. Expression changes during T cell differentiation may affect RNA-based TCR counts. From naive to CM, EM and EMRA, diversity decreased and Gini increased.

This clonotype was picked up many times. Its antigen is unknown. This CDR3 is 18 amino acids long. The germline gives CDR1 LGHNA, CDR2 YSLEER. Trimming pared 0 bases from V and 0 bases from J, leaving 12 bases between. An equimolar mix of two oligonucleotides served as the beta constant-region primer for TRBC1 and TRBC2. Nested alpha and beta constant-region primers with the SP2 primer drove four PCR rounds on ligated cDNA. TCRdb re-derived calls from the UMI-ligation and nested PCR reads in MiXCR, one entry per CDR3 protein. The sample holds 99,000 or so distinct CDR3 sequences, around 13% seen once. Four subsets defined by CD45RA and CD27 were sorted after CD3, CD4, CD8 and live/dead staining.

This receptor was obtained from a human donor in good health. The V gene is TRBV4-3, the J gene TRBJ2-6, with D maybe TRBD1 (5 bases). Sequenced: naive CD8+ T cells from blood. CDR3 residues: CASSQERPGFSGANVLTF. The CDR3 DNA sequence: TGCGCCAGCAGCCAAGAACGGCCAGGGTTCTCTGGGGCCAACGTCCTGACTTTC.